This TCR beta chain was sequenced in a study of T cell repertoires in cytomegalovirus infection. TCRdb independently ran MiXCR on the reads; one entry per CDR3 protein. The sample consists of 250,000 to 300,000 distinct CDR3 sequences, about a quarter of them appearing once. This CDR3 region has 15 residues. The V gene lost 3 bases and the J gene lost 3 bases, with 13 bases spanning the gap. Germline lookup yields CDR1 SGHDT and CDR2 YYEEEE. The sample comprised PBMCs. The chain joins TRBV5-6 to TRBJ1-5; the D is unclear. The TCR was taken from a human donor in good health (CMV status not recorded). Some clones in this sample may be carry-over from other donors' samples. This chain's CDR3 is CASSWIGQPNQPQHF. In DNA form, the CDR3 reads TGTGCCAGCAGCTGGATAGGGCAGCCCAATCAGCCCCAGCATTTT.